This T cell receptor beta chain was sequenced during a study of T cells in Graves' hyperthyroidism and ophthalmopathy. RNA transcripts were the template for amplifying TCR beta CDR3 regions. The HTBI primer set was used in a first-round RT-PCR of the TCR CDR3. Using its own MiXCR run on the multiplex PCR reads, TCRdb lists one record per CDR3 protein. The data hold over 350,000 distinct CDR3 sequences, with over 13% observed a single time. Germline CDR1 LNHDA, CDR2 SQIVND (reference sequence). The CDR3 sequence is 13 residues long. V was shortened by 2 bases and J by 6 bases, with 10 bases between the two germline ends. Whole-study results and caveats: Ophthalmopathy was model-predicted a median around 6.1 months pre-onset. Most expanded thyroid clonotypes above 0.001 recurred in blood. A model of 13 V-J pairs discriminated ophthalmopathy from stable hyperthyroidism.

This clonotype was detected a few times. Antigen: not known. The TCR was taken from a middle-aged man with Graves' ophthalmopathy. Sequencing used blood. J is TRBJ1-1 and V is TRBV19; possibly TRBD1 for D (5 bases). In nucleotides, the CDR3 is TGTGCCAGTAGTATATTAAAAGGGGCTGAAGCTTTCTTT. This gives the protein CASSILKGAEAFF.